This TCR beta chain was profiled in a study of T cell responses to AZD1222 COVID-19 vaccine. Study-wide findings and caveats: Donors were chiefly white British, with a greater number of females, and clonal diversity was perhaps underestimated.

A remark on this clone: Its specificity is not known.

Second-dose schedules of about 4 or about 12 weeks were combined. With 3 bases clipped from V and 4 bases from J, the junction kept 5 bases outside the gene matches. The CDR3 has 15 amino acids. The germline V gene encodes CDR1 SGHTA and CDR2 FQGNSA. TCRdb's table, derived via immunoSEQ multiplex PCR, lists solely in-frame clones and lacks some. The table records about 160,000 clones, 85% to 95% of them present only once. The chain recombines TRBV7-2 with TRBJ2-7; TRBD2 matches at 11 bases. The receptor comes from an adult who received the AZD1222 COVID-19 vaccine. The material was peripheral blood, obtained 28 days after the second AZD1222 dose. The CDR3 reads CASSFSSGRAYEQYF. The CDR3 region has the DNA TGTGCCAGCAGCTTCAGTAGCGGGAGGGCTTACGAGCAGTACTTC.